The 18 T cell receptor beta chains below all came from one sample that was sequenced in a study of T cells in Graves' hyperthyroidism and ophthalmopathy. TCR beta CDR3 regions were amplified from RNA. The HTBI primer set was used in a first-round RT-PCR of the TCR CDR3. TCRdb processed the multiplex PCR reads anew with MiXCR; each CDR3 protein has one entry. The sample has some 300,000 distinct CDR3 sequences, approximately 15% seen once; the top ten hold approximately 33%. The sequenced sample was blood. Receptor source: a man under 40 with Graves' hyperthyroidism.

This clonotype occurred many times. The V and J genes are TRBV12-3 or TRBV12-4 and TRBJ2-2, with TRBD2 matching 7 bases. This CDR3 is built from 13 residues. The ends lost 6 bases at V and 6 bases at J; junction bases unmatched: 4. This CDR3 reads CASSSGGPGELFF. Written as DNA, the CDR3 is TGTGCCAGCAGCTCGGGGGGTCCCGGGGAGCTGTTTTTT.

There are many counts of this clonotype. V gene TRBV15 combines with J gene TRBJ2-3; 9 bases fit TRBD2. The germline V gene encodes CDR1 LNHNV and CDR2 YYDKDF (reference sequence). The CDR3 runs to 18 residues. V lost 0 bases to trimming and J lost 5 bases; unmatched junction nucleotides: 12. Here the CDR3 DNA reads TGTGCCACCAGCAGAGAGGCTAGCGGGACTTACTTCGGAGATACGCAGTATTTT. Amino acid sequence: CATSREASGTYFGDTQYF.

The sample holds many counts of this clonotype. The chain uses TRBV2 and TRBJ2-3, with 9 bases that match TRBD2. Germline CDR1 is SNHLY and CDR2 is FYNNEI. J lost 1 base, V lost 3 bases, and 17 bases had no gene match. CDR3 length equals 20 residues. The DNA for the CDR3 is TGTGCCAGCAGTGACCTTGCGGGCAGTAAAAGGACTAGCGGCACAGATACGCAGTATTTT. Translating it yields CASSDLAGSKRTSGTDTQYF.

This clonotype was observed many times. V and J are TRBV28 and TRBJ2-1; D uncertain. The CDR3 totals 11 residues. Germline lookup yields CDR1 MDHEN and CDR2 SYDVKM. V was cut by 6 bases and J by 5 bases, with 5 bases left in between. The DNA for the CDR3 is TGTGCCAGCAGCCCAAACAATGAGCAGTTCTTC. This sequence encodes CASSPNNEQFF.

This clonotype has ten or more counts. V and J are TRBV11-3 and TRBJ1-1; D ambiguous. CDR1 and CDR2 (germline): SGHNT, YENEEA. The length of the CDR3 is 13 residues. V was shortened by 0 bases and J by 5 bases, with 7 bases between the two germline ends. The CDR3 DNA reads as TGTGCCAGCAGCTTAGAGGTGGGGACTGAAGCTTTCTTT. Residues: CASSLEVGTEAFF. The full variable domain, rest sourced from reference TRBV11-3 and TRBJ1-1, is EAGVVQSPRYKIIEKKQPVAFWCNPISGHNTLYWYLQNLGQGPELLIRYENEEAVDDSQLPKDRFSAERLKGVDSTLKIQPAELGDSAVYLCASSLEVGTEAFFGQGTRLTVV.

This clonotype has ten or more counts. This rearrangement joins TRBV6-1 to TRBJ2-2; tentatively, D is TRBD2 (7 bases). The CDR3 runs to 15 residues. The V and J ends lost 6 bases and 5 bases respectively, with 16 bases between them. The V gene's germline CDR1 is MNHNS and CDR2 SASEGT. This CDR3 is CASRPLGGGTGELFF. In nucleotides, the CDR3 is TGTGCCAGCAGACCCCTAGGGGGGGGGACCGGGGAGCTGTTTTTT.

This clonotype was detected ten times or more. The chain links TRBV29-1 to TRBJ2-1; D is undetermined. Germline CDR1 is SQVTM and CDR2 is ANQGSEA. V was shortened by 3 bases and J by 6 bases, with 9 bases between the two germline ends. The CDR3 extends over 12 amino acids. CDR3 coding DNA: TGCAGCGTTGAGTGGGCCCTCAATGAGCAGTTCTTC. Encoded protein: CSVEWALNEQFF.

This clonotype was detected a few times. This chain joins TRBV7-3 and TRBJ2-1, with 8 bases identical to TRBD2. CDR1 SGHTA and CDR2 FQGTGA come from the germline V gene. The CDR3 covers 15 residues. With 4 bases clipped from V and 2 bases from J, the junction kept 4 bases outside the gene matches. The CDR3 loop is CASSYLAGPYNEQFF. In DNA, the CDR3 is TGTGCCAGCAGCTACTTAGCGGGACCCTACAATGAGCAGTTCTTC.

This clonotype was detected many times. The chain recombines TRBV12-3 or TRBV12-4 with TRBJ1-5, with 9 bases lining up with TRBD1. V was clipped by 7 bases and J by 7 bases; unmatched bases: 8. CDR3 length equals 14 residues. The CDR3 protein is CASNPGQGFQPQHF. The CDR3 DNA follows: TGTGCCAGCAACCCGGGACAGGGATTCCAGCCCCAGCATTTT.

About this clonotype: At one end the junction does not follow the germline gene, possibly because of a read error. V and J are TRBV3-1 and TRBJ2-7; D gene uncertain. The CDR3 length is 11 residues. Germline V gene sequence: CDR1 LGHDT, CDR2 YNNKEL (reference sequence). The CDR3 nucleotides read TGTGCCAGCAGTTTTTCCTACGAGCAGCACTTC. Amino acids: CASSFSYEQHF.

In this sample, this clonotype turned up a few times. The chain combines TRBV6-1 with TRBJ1-4; possible D gene TRBD1, 6 bases. V shed 0 bases and J shed 8 bases, with 13 bases lying between them. The CDR3 is 15 amino acids. Germline lookup yields CDR1 MNHNS and CDR2 SASEGT. In nucleotides, the CDR3 is TGTGCCAGCAGTGAAGCGGGGGCCCGAGGGGAAAAACTGTTTTTT. The encoded protein is CASSEAGARGEKLFF.

Many counts were recorded for this clonotype. V gene TRBV2 combines with J gene TRBJ2-1; D remains ambiguous. Trimming pared 1 base from V and 10 bases from J, leaving 8 bases between. The CDR3 contains 12 residues. Germline assignment: CDR1 SNHLY and CDR2 FYNNEI. DNA for the CDR3: TGTGCCAGCAGTGAAGGCCGGGCCGAGCAGTTCTTC. This codes for CASSEGRAEQFF.

This clonotype was seen a handful of times. The chain combines TRBV5-1 with TRBJ1-3; D not resolved. CDR1 and CDR2 from the germline V gene are SGHRS and YFSETQ. V was pared by 7 bases and J by 4 bases, with 15 bases between. CDR3 size: 14 residues. The CDR3 sequence is CASRMDTDGNTIYF. The CDR3 coding sequence is TGCGCCAGCCGAATGGATACGGACGGAAACACCATATATTTT.

This clonotype was counted many times. V and J are TRBV28 and TRBJ2-1, with unresolved D. Germline lookup yields CDR1 MDHEN and CDR2 SYDVKM. The CDR3 sequence is 14 residues long. Trimming pared 2 bases from V and 4 bases from J, leaving 9 bases between. Here the CDR3 DNA reads TGTGCCAGCAGTTTAGAATCAGAGTACAATGAGCAGTTCTTC. Translation: CASSLESEYNEQFF.

The chain carries TRBV12-3 or TRBV12-4 and TRBJ1-4; D remains unclear. Trimming stripped 6 bases from V and 7 bases from J, with 15 bases between. This CDR3 contains 14 residues. The CDR3 loop is CASSPSSWGEKLFF. CDR3 nucleotide sequence: TGTGCCAGCAGCCCGTCGTCTTGGGGTGAAAAACTGTTTTTT.

This chain connects TRBV11-1 to TRBJ2-5; D not resolved. V lost 4 bases and J lost 1, with 10 bases in between. CDR3 size: 14 residues. The V gene's germline CDR1 is SGHAT and CDR2 FQDESV (reference sequence). CDR3 DNA: TGTGCCAGCAGCTCCCAAGTAATCCAAGAGACCCAGTACTTC. Encoded protein: CASSSQVIQETQYF. Based on the CDR3 plus reference TRBV11-1 and TRBJ2-5, the full variable domain is EAEVAQSPRYKITEKSQAVAFWCDPISGHATLYWYRQILGQGPELLVQFQDESVVDDSQLPKDRFSAERLKGVDSTLKIQPAELGDSAMYLCASSSQVIQETQYFGPGTRLLVL.

Points on this clonotype: This could be a read error, since a much larger clone is one nucleotide away. V gene TRBV20-1 combines with J gene TRBJ2-5; TRBD2 might be the D (5 bases). V was pared by 4 bases and J by 1 base, with 13 bases between. CDR1 and CDR2 from the germline V gene are DFQATT and SNEGSKA (reference sequence). The CDR3 is 14 residues long. The CDR3 reads CSATSRRTQETQYF. The CDR3 region has the DNA TGCAGTGCTACGTCCAGGAGGACCCAAGAGACCCAGTACTTC.

This clonotype was seen many times. The rearrangement uses TRBV6-6 and TRBJ2-1, with D hard to call. CDR3 length: 16 amino acids. Germline V gene sequence: CDR1 MNHNY, CDR2 SVGAGI (reference sequence). V dropped 0 bases and J dropped 6 bases, with 15 bases sitting between them. CDR3 residues: CASSYSPELRVNEQFF. DNA of the CDR3: TGTGCCAGCAGTTACTCACCGGAGCTAAGGGTCAATGAGCAGTTCTTC.